What follows describes a single T cell receptor (beta chain). What this receptor recognizes is not known. Base qualities are not at hand, and no much larger clone is one base apart. Per the publication, the treatment or condition label means: allogeneic hematopoietic cell transplantation with graft depleted of TCRalphabeta T cells and CD19 B cells. The children who served as transplant recipients had been given grafts of TCRalphabeta/CD19-depleted allogeneic hematopoietic cells. The record originates from a study of T-cell reconstitution after alpha-beta-depleted transplantation in children listed by TCRdb under 2016. Looking at the study overall: Using TCR repertoire profiling, the study followed T-cell immune reconstitution in a quantitative way in children after TCRalphabeta/CD19-depleted allogeneic hematopoietic cell transplantation.

The library was obtained by PCR. Sequencing was carried out with an Illumina HiSeq 2500. Molecular barcoding was employed in the preparation of TCR libraries, with unique molecular identifiers being used to normalize TCRbeta repertoire quantification. In TCRdb, the public reads were trimmed at Q25 with fastp and aligned with MiXCR, with productive beta chains retained. Every CDR3 protein is listed once, alongside the most common genes and DNA of its rows. This sample comprises 450,000 to 600,000 distinct CDR3 sequences, 10% of them detected only once. The ten top clones hold around 2% of the sample. The germline V gene yields SGHTA for CDR1 and FQGNSA for CDR2. The CDR3 runs 15 residues from the cysteine to the phenylalanine. Only the CDR3 DNA is retained, 45 bases long and in frame from the first base. Trimmed from V: 5 bases; trimmed from J: 3 bases; junction bases lacking a gene match: 9. General findings and caveats noted by the study authors: In some patients, high TCRbeta diversity at day 60 was attributed to recipient T cells and intrathymic progenitors that had survived conditioning. Hyperexpanded clone frequencies declined over subsequent months; after one year, T-cell counts and TCRbeta diversity were mostly attributed to newly produced T cells. Apparently early alphabetaT-cell count recovery about two months after transplant reportedly relied on only several hundred rapidly expanded clones derived from non-depleted graft cells.

The source is a child younger than 10 with inherited bone marrow failure, due to receive a stem cell transplant. The sequence joins TRBV7-2 to TRBJ2-7, and 8 bases in between align with TRBD2. The sample here was PBMCs, taken before TCRalphabeta/CD19-depleted stem cell transplant. The CDR3 sequence is CASSRSGMGNYEQYF. Here is the DNA: TGTGCCAGCAGCCGTAGCGGGATGGGAAACTACGAGCAGTACTTC.